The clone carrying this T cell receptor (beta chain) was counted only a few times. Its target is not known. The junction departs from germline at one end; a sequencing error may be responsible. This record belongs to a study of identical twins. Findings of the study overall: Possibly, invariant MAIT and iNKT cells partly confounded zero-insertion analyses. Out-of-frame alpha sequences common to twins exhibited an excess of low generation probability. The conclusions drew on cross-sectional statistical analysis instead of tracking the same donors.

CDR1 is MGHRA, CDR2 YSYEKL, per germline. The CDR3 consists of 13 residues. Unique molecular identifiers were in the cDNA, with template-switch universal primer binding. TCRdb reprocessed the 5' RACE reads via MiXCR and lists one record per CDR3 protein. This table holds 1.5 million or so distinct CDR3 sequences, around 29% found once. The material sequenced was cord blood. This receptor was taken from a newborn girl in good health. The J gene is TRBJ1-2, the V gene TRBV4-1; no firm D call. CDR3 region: CASSQVGFWGYTF. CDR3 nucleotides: TGTGCCAGCAGCCAAGTCGGTTTTTGGGGCTACACCTTC.